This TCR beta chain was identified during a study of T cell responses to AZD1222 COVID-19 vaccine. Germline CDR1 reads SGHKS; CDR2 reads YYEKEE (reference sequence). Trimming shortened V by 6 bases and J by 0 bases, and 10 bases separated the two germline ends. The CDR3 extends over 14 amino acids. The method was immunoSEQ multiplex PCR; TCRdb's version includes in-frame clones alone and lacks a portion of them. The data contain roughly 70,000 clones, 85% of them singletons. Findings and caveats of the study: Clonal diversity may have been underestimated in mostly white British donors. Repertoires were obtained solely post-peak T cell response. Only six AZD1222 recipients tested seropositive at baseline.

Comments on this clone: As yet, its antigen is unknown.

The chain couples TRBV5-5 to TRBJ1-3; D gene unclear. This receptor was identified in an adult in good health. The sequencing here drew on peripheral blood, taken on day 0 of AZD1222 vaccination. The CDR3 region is CASIPSGSGNTIYF. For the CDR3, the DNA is TGTGCCAGCATCCCCTCAGGCTCTGGAAACACCATATATTTT. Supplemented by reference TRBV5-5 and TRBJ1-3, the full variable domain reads DAGVTQSPTHLIKTRGQQVTLRCSPISGHKSVSWYQQVLGQGPQFIFQYYEKEERGRGNFPDRFSARQFPNYSSELNVNALLLGDSALYLCASIPSGSGNTIYFGEGSWLTVV.